This TCR beta chain was recovered during a study of blood T cell repertoires in COVID-19. Study-level background: From T cells, B-cell-depleted T cells, or PBMCs came the material, which was cDNA or gDNA.

In the original analysis: The assay estimated nucleated cells by amplifying reference gene primers. TCRdb keeps only in-frame clones here, not all; method: immunoSEQ multiplex PCR. The D gene and trimming were derived from the DNA, and the V and J assignments and clone size from that table. The sample contains 70,000 or so clones, under 85% of which appear only once. This clone is a singleton in its sample. Per germline, CDR1 KGHDR and CDR2 SFDVKD. J was trimmed by 7 bases and V by 4 bases; bases with no gene match: 4. The CDR3 runs 13 residues. V gene TRBV24-1 combines with J gene TRBJ2-5; TRBD2 agrees at 8 bases. Input material: peripheral blood. This clonotype originated in an older man with acute or convalescent COVID-19. As DNA, the CDR3 is TGTGCCACCAGTGACGGGAGGGAGAGGACCCAGTACTTC. Its protein is CATSDGRERTQYF.